A single T cell receptor beta chain is shown here with its context. The record originates from a study of T cells in Graves' hyperthyroidism and ophthalmopathy. Authors of the study amplified TCR beta CDR3 regions from RNA transcripts. Initially, a first-round RT-PCR of the TCR CDR3 employed the HTBI primer set. TCRdb analysed the multiplex PCR reads with MiXCR anew, one entry per CDR3 protein. This table has about 600,000 distinct CDR3 sequences, roughly 15% appearing once. Germline V gene data show CDR1 as SGHVS and CDR2 as FQNEAQ. V was pared by 5 bases and J by 4 bases, with 23 bases between. The CDR3 runs to 17 residues.

V is TRBV7-8 and J is TRBJ1-2, with unresolved D. The sequencing input was blood. The sequence derives from a woman between 35 and 50 years old with Graves' ophthalmopathy. The CDR3 region has the DNA TGTGCCAGCAGCCCGAGTCCCCTCCAAAGGAGGTCCTATGGCTACACCTTC. Translation gives CASSPSPLQRRSYGYTF.